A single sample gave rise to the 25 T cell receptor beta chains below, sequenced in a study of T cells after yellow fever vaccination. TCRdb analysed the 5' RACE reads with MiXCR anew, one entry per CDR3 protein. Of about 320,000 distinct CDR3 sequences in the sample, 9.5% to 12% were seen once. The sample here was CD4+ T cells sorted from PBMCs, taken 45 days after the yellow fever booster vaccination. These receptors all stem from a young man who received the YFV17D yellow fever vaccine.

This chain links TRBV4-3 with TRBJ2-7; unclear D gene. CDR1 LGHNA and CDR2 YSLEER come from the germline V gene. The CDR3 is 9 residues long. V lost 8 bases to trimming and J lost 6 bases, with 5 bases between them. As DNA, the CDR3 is TGCGCCAGCCTGGCCGAGCAGTACGTC. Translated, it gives CASLAEQYV.

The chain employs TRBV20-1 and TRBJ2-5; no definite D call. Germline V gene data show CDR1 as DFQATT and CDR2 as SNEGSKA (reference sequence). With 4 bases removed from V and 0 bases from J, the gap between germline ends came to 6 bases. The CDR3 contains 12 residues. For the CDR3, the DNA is TGCAGTGCTAACGGGTACCAAGAGACCCAGTACTTC. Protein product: CSANGYQETQYF.

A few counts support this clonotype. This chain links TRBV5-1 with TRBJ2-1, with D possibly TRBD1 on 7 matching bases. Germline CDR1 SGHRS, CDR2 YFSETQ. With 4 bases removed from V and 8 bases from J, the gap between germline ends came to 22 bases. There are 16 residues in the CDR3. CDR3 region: CASSPGTAGTGDEQFF. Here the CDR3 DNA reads TGCGCCAGCAGCCCAGGGACAGCCGGGACTGGGGATGAGCAGTTCTTC.

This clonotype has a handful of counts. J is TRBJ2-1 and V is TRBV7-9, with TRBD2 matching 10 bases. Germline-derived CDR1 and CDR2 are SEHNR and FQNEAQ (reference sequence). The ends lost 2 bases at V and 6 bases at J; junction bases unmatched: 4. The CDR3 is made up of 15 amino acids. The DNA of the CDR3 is TGTGCCAGCAGCTTACGAAGGACTAGCGGCAATGAGCAGTTCTTC. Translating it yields CASSLRRTSGNEQFF.

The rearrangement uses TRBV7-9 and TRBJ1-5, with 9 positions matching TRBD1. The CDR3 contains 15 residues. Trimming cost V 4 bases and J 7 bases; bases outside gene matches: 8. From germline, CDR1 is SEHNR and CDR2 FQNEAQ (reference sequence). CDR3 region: CASSSRGQGHQPQHF. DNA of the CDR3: TGTGCCAGCAGCTCTAGGGGACAGGGCCACCAGCCCCAGCATTTT.

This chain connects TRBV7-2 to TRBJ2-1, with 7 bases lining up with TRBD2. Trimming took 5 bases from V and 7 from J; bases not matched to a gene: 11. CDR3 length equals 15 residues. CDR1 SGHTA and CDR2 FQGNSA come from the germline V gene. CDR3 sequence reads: CASSPREYSRNEQFF. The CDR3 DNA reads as TGTGCCAGCAGCCCGCGGGAGTATAGTAGGAATGAGCAGTTCTTC.

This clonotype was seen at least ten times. The CDR3: CASSFGGTVNTEAFF. CDR3 nucleotides: TGTGCCAGCAGTTTTGGTGGGACGGTAAACACTGAAGCTTTCTTT. The rearrangement joins TRBV12-3 or TRBV12-4 to TRBJ1-1; D might be TRBD1 (5 bases). Trimming took 3 bases from V and 2 from J, leaving 13 bases between them. The CDR3 consists of 15 residues.

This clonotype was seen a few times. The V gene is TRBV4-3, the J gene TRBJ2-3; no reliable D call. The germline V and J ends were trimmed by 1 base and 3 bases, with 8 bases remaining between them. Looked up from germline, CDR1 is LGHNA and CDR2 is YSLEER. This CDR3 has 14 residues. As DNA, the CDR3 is TGCGCCAGCAGCCAAGCCGTCCCGACAGATACGCAGTATTTT. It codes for CASSQAVPTDTQYF.

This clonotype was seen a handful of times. The CDR3 sequence is CASSLGGTSGNTIYF. DNA of the CDR3: TGTGCCAGCAGCTTAGGTGGGACCTCTGGAAACACCATATATTTT. This chain connects TRBV7-3 to TRBJ1-3; possible D gene TRBD1, 5 bases. CDR1 SGHTA and CDR2 FQGTGA come from the germline V gene. The V and J ends lost 2 bases and 0 bases respectively, with 8 bases between them. The CDR3 runs 15 residues. Full variable domain (remainder filled in from reference TRBV7-3 and TRBJ1-3): GAGVSQTPSNKVTEKGKYVELRCDPISGHTALYWYRQSLGQGPEFLIYFQGTGAADDSGLPNDRFFAVRPEGSVSTLKIQRTERGDSAVYLCASSLGGTSGNTIYFGEGSWLTVV.

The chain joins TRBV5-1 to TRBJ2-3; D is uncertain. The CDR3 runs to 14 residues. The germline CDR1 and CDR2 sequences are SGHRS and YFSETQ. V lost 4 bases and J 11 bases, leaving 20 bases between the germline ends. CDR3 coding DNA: TGCGCCAGCAGCAGCCGGGCCCCCCAAGGGAAGCAGTATTTT. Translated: CASSSRAPQGKQYF.

CDR3 in DNA: TGCGCCAGCAGCCAAGCTCGGACAGAGAACACTGAAGCTTTCTTT. This encodes CASSQARTENTEAFF. V is TRBV4-1 and J is TRBJ1-1; perhaps TRBD1 as D (6 bases). The CDR3 runs 15 residues. Germline V CDR1 and CDR2: MGHRA, YSYEKL. V gave up 1 base and J gave up 1 base, with 10 bases separating them.

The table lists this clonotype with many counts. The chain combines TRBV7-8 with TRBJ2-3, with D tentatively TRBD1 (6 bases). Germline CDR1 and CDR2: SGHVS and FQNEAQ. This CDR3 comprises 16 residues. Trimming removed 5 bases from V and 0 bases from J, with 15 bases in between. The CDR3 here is CASSLGAYPSTDTQYF. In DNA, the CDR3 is TGTGCCAGCAGCCTGGGGGCCTACCCTAGCACAGATACGCAGTATTTT.

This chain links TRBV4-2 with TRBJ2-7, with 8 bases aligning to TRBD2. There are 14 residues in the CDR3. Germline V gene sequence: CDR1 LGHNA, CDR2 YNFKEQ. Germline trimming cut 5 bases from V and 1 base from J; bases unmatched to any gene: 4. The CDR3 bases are TGTGCCAGCAGCACTGCGGGGGGATCCTACGAGCAGTACTTC. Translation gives CASSTAGGSYEQYF.

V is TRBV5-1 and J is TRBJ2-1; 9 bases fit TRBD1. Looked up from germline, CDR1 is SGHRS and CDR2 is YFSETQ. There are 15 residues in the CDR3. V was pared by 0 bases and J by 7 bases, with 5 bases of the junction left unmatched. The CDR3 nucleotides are TGCGCCAGCAGCTTGGAAACAGGGGGCTTTAATGAGCAGTTCTTC. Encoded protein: CASSLETGGFNEQFF.

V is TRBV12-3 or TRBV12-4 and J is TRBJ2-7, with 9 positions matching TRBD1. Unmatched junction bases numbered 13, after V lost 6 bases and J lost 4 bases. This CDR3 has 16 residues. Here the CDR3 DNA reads TGTGCCAGCAGCAAGGACCCGGGACAGGGTGGGTACGAGCAGTACTTC. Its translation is CASSKDPGQGGYEQYF.

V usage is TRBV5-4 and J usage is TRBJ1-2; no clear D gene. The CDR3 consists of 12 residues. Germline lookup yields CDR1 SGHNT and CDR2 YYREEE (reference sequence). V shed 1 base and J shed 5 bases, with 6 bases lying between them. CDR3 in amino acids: CASSLNEYGYTF. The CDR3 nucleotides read TGTGCCAGCAGCTTGAACGAGTATGGCTACACCTTC.

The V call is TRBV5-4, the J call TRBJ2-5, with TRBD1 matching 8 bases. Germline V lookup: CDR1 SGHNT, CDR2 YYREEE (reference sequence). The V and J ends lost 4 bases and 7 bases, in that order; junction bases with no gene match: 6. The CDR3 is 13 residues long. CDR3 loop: CASSLDRDVTQYF. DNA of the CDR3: TGTGCCAGCAGCCTGGACAGGGATGTGACCCAGTACTTC.

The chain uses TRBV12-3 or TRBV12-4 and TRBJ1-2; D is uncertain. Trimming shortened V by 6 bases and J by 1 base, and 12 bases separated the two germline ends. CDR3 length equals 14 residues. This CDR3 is CASSLRLDNYGYTF. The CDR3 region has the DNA TGTGCCAGCAGCCTTCGGCTCGATAACTATGGCTACACCTTC.

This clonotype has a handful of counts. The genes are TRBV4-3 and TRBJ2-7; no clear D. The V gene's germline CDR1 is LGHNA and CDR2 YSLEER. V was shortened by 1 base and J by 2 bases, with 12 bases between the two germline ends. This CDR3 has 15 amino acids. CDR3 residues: CASSQADGYAYEQYF. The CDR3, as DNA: TGCGCCAGCAGCCAAGCGGACGGATATGCCTACGAGCAGTACTTC.

The CDR3 region is CASSYLPTGAEAFF. Written as DNA, the CDR3 is TGTGCCAGCAGTTACTTACCTACAGGCGCTGAAGCTTTCTTT. This rearrangement joins TRBV6-2 or TRBV6-3 to TRBJ1-1; TRBD1 might be the D (5 bases). The germline gives CDR1 MNHEY, CDR2 SVGEGT. The CDR3 is made up of 14 amino acids. Trimming took off 1 base at V and 6 bases at J, with 12 bases between the two ends.

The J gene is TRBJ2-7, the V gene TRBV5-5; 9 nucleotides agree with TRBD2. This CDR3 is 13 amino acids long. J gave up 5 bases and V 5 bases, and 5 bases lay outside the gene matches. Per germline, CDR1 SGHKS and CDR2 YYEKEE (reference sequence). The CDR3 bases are TGTGCCAGCAGTCCTAGCGGGGCAGACGAGCAGTACGTC. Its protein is CASSPSGADEQYV.

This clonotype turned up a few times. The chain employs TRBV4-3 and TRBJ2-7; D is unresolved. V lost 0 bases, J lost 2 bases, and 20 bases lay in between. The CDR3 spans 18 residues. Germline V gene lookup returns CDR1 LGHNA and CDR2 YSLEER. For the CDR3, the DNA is TGCGCCAGCAGCCAAGAACGGTTACGGGCAGGCAAGACCTACGAGCAGTACTTC. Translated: CASSQERLRAGKTYEQYF.

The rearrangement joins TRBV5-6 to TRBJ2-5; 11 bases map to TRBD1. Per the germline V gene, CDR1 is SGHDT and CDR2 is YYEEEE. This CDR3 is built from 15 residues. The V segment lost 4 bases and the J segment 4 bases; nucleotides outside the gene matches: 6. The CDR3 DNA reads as TGTGCCAGCAGCCGGGACAGGGGGTTAGGAGAGACCCAGTACTTC. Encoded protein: CASSRDRGLGETQYF.

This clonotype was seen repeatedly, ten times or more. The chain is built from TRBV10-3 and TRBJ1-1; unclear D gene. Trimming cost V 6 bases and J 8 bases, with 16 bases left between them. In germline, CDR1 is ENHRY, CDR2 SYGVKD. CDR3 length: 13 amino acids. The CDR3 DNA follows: TGTGCCATCAGCCCCCGTTTGTCCGACGAAGCTTTCTTT. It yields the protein CAISPRLSDEAFF.

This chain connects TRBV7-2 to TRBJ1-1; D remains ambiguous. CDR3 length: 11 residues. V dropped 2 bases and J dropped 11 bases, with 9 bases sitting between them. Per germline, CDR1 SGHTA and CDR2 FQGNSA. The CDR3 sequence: CASSLFDRAFF. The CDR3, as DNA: TGTGCCAGCAGCTTATTCGATCGCGCTTTCTTT.